Following are 21 T cell receptor beta chains from one sample sequenced in a study of T cell responses to AZD1222 COVID-19 vaccine. Using immunoSEQ multiplex PCR, the repertoire was profiled, and TCRdb retains in-frame clones only, with some absent. The sample yields 150,000 to 200,000 clones, over 85% seen once. The sample consisted of peripheral blood, taken 28 days after the second AZD1222 dose. The receptors were gathered from an adult who received the AZD1222 COVID-19 vaccine.

The chain links TRBV29-1 to TRBJ2-2; D gene unclear. Germline loops: CDR1 SQVTM, CDR2 ANQGSEA. Deletions cut 0 bases from V and 8 bases from J, with 4 bases between. The CDR3 covers 11 residues. The CDR3, as DNA: TGCAGCGTTGAAGATTTTGGGGAGCTGTTTTTT. This gives the protein CSVEDFGELFF.

V gene TRBV19 combines with J gene TRBJ2-1, with D possibly called TRBD1 or TRBD2 (6 bases each). The V and J ends lost 3 bases and 9 bases respectively, with 18 bases between them. CDR1 is LNHDA and CDR2 is SQIVND in the germline V gene (reference sequence). The length of the CDR3 is 15 residues. The CDR3 sequence: CASSIFWGALGEQFF. CDR3 sequence (DNA): TGTGCCAGTAGTATCTTCTGGGGGGCCCTTGGTGAGCAGTTCTTC.

V is TRBV5-1 and J is TRBJ1-1; 11 bases are a match to TRBD1. Unmatched junction bases numbered 6, after V lost 7 bases and J lost 1 base. CDR1 and CDR2 (germline): SGHRS, YFSETQ. The CDR3 totals 15 residues. In DNA form, the CDR3 reads TGCGCCAGCGGAAGGGACAGGGGGAGGAACACTGAAGCTTTCTTT. This translates into CASGRDRGRNTEAFF.

The chain uses TRBV4-1 and TRBJ1-6; 10 bases fit TRBD1. This CDR3 region has 14 residues. J lost 6 bases, V lost 6 bases, and 2 bases had no gene match. The germline V gene has CDR1 MGHRA and CDR2 YSYEKL. The CDR3 bases are TGCGCCAGCAGGGGGACAGGGGTTAATTCACCCCTCCACTTT. It codes for CASRGTGVNSPLHF.

This clone has just a few counts. The V gene is TRBV30, the J gene TRBJ2-3; TRBD2 aligns across 9 bases. V lost 0 bases to trimming and J lost 12 bases; unmatched junction nucleotides: 7. Germline CDR1 GTSNPN, CDR2 SVGIG (reference sequence). The CDR3 has 13 amino acids. CDR3 nucleotide sequence: TGTGCCTGGAGTGTAGGAAGCGGGGGGCCTCAGTATTTT. Amino acids: CAWSVGSGGPQYF.

This chain joins TRBV4-3 and TRBJ2-5; D gene uncertain. Germline-derived CDR1 and CDR2 are LGHNA and YSLEER. The CDR3 length is 12 residues. The V and J ends lost 6 bases and 4 bases respectively, with 9 bases between them. The DNA of the CDR3 is TGCGCCAGCAGTTTCCACGGAGAGACCCAGTACTTC. It yields the protein CASSFHGETQYF.

The CDR3 region has the DNA TGCGCCAGCAGCGACCAGGGGATGGGGCTGGGAGATACGCAGTATTTT. Translation: CASSDQGMGLGDTQYF. The chain combines TRBV5-1 with TRBJ2-3; tentatively, D is TRBD1 (6 bases). Between the trimmed V and J ends, which lost 4 bases and 5 bases, there was a span of 20 bases. Germline CDR1 SGHRS, CDR2 YFSETQ. This CDR3 has 16 amino acids.

In this sample, this clone turned up once. The chain joins TRBV11-3 to TRBJ2-7; the D gene is possibly TRBD1 (6 bases). Germline V gives CDR1 SGHNT, CDR2 YENEEA. The CDR3 totals 9 residues. The CDR3 sequence is CARQDILYF. CDR3 in DNA: TGTGCTAGACAGGACATTCTGTACTTC.

This chain joins TRBV5-5 and TRBJ2-2, with D uncertain. The CDR3 runs to 14 residues. CDR1 and CDR2 from the germline V gene are SGHKS and YYEKEE (reference sequence). Trimming pared 6 bases from V and 0 bases from J, leaving 9 bases between. CDR3 in amino acids: CASTPGSNTGELFF. CDR3 nucleotide sequence: TGTGCCAGCACCCCCGGTTCGAACACCGGGGAGCTGTTTTTT.

This rearrangement joins TRBV9 to TRBJ2-5; 7 positions match TRBD1. V shed 8 bases and J 1 base; nucleotides not matched to a gene: 8. Germline CDR1 and CDR2: SGDLS and YYNGEE. This CDR3 region has 14 residues. This chain's CDR3 is CASSLQGPQETQYF. The CDR3 nucleotides read TGTGCCAGTTCCCTACAGGGGCCCCAAGAGACCCAGTACTTC.

Details on this clone: The identical CDR3 is also encoded by other nucleotide sequences in the sample. V usage is TRBV5-1 and J usage is TRBJ1-6, with TRBD1 identical over 9 bases. V shed 4 bases and J 6 bases; nucleotides not matched to a gene: 5. This CDR3 is 15 amino acids long. CDR1 is SGHRS and CDR2 is YFSETQ in the germline V gene. The CDR3 here is CASSLGGQGNSPLHF. DNA for the CDR3: TGCGCCAGCAGCCTGGGGGGACAGGGTAATTCACCCCTCCACTTT.

The CDR3 is CASVWTADSNQPQHF. The CDR3 bases are TGTGCCAGCGTTTGGACGGCTGATAGCAATCAGCCCCAGCATTTT. The chain combines TRBV6-5 with TRBJ1-5; unclear D gene. V gave up 8 bases and J gave up 0 bases, with 14 bases separating them. The CDR3 length is 15 residues. Germline values: CDR1 MNHEY, CDR2 SVGAGI.

This sequence joins TRBV11-3 and TRBJ1-1; D possibly corresponds to TRBD1 (6 bases). The CDR3 length is 13 residues. The germline V gene has CDR1 SGHNT and CDR2 YENEEA. The V gene lost 4 bases and the J gene lost 6 bases, with 12 bases spanning the gap. The CDR3 bases are TGTGCCAGCAGCTCGGGGGGGCGCTCTGAAGCTTTCTTT. It translates to CASSSGGRSEAFF.

V and J are TRBV29-1 and TRBJ1-1, with D unclear. In germline, CDR1 is SQVTM, CDR2 ANQGSEA. The germline V and J ends were trimmed by 5 bases and 1 base, with 14 bases remaining between them. This CDR3 comprises 14 residues. CDR3 DNA sequence: TGCAGCGTTAGGCAAAGTTTTGGGAACACTGAAGCTTTCTTT. Amino acid sequence: CSVRQSFGNTEAFF.

CDR3 coding DNA: TGTGCCGGAAGCGACAGGGCTAATTCACCCCTCCACTTT. Its translation: CAGSDRANSPLHF. The V gene is TRBV19, the J gene TRBJ1-6; 7 nucleotides line up with TRBD1. There are 13 residues in the CDR3. Germline assignment: CDR1 LNHDA and CDR2 SQIVND (reference sequence). V gave up 11 bases and J gave up 6 bases; unmatched junction bases: 7.

The chain uses TRBV11-2 and TRBJ1-1; 8 nucleotides agree with TRBD1. In germline, CDR1 is SGHAT, CDR2 FQNNGV. The CDR3 covers 14 residues. Trimming at V came to 2 bases and at J to 5 bases, leaving 4 bases not matched to a gene. This CDR3 is CASSLQGAGTEAFF. CDR3 nucleotide sequence: TGTGCCAGCAGCTTACAGGGGGCCGGAACTGAAGCTTTCTTT. Together with reference TRBV11-2 and TRBJ1-1, the CDR3 gives the full variable domain: EAGVAQSPRYKIIEKRQSVAFWCNPISGHATLYWYQQILGQGPKLLIQFQNNGVVDDSQLPKDRFSAERLKGVDSTLKIQPAKLEDSAVYLCASSLQGAGTEAFFGQGTRLTVV.

The gene calls are TRBV5-1 and TRBJ2-3; D ambiguous. V was trimmed by 4 bases and J by 7 bases, leaving 10 bases between them. The CDR3 loop spans 12 amino acids. Looked up from germline, CDR1 is SGHRS and CDR2 is YFSETQ. The CDR3 DNA reads TGCGCCAGCAGCGTGGACCCTAATACGCAGTATTTT. Translation: CASSVDPNTQYF. Full variable domain (rest looked up from reference TRBV5-1 and TRBJ2-3): KAGVTQTPRYLIKTRGQQVTLSCSPISGHRSVSWYQQTPGQGLQFLFEYFSETQRNKGNFPGRFSGRQFSNSRSEMNVSTLELGDSALYLCASSVDPNTQYFGPGTRLTVL.

The chain is built from TRBV5-1 and TRBJ2-1, with TRBD1 matching over 7 bases. CDR3 length: 11 residues. V trimming: 7 bases; J trimming: 5 bases; junction bases outside the gene matches: 0. Per germline, CDR1 SGHRS and CDR2 YFSETQ. The CDR3 loop is CASGTDNEQFF. CDR3 sequence (DNA): TGCGCCAGCGGGACAGACAATGAGCAGTTCTTC. The variable domain in full, completed from reference TRBV5-1 and TRBJ2-1, reads KAGVTQTPRYLIKTRGQQVTLSCSPISGHRSVSWYQQTPGQGLQFLFEYFSETQRNKGNFPGRFSGRQFSNSRSEMNVSTLELGDSALYLCASGTDNEQFFGPGTRLTVL.

The chain couples TRBV12-3 or TRBV12-4 to TRBJ2-3; no reliable D call. The CDR3 has 11 amino acids. V was pared by 2 bases and J by 7 bases, with 4 bases between. CDR3 sequence (DNA): TGTGCCAGCAGTTTAAGATATACGCAGTATTTT. This translates into CASSLRYTQYF.

The chain recombines TRBV30 with TRBJ1-1; D unresolved. From germline, CDR1 is GTSNPN and CDR2 SVGIG (reference sequence). Between the trimmed V and J ends, which lost 2 bases and 5 bases, there was a span of 6 bases. This CDR3 is 11 amino acids long. The CDR3 sequence: CAWSLSTEAFF. DNA for the CDR3: TGTGCCTGGAGTCTCAGTACTGAAGCTTTCTTT. Together with reference TRBV30 and TRBJ1-1, the CDR3 gives the full variable domain: SQTIHQWPATLVQPVGSPLSLECTVEGTSNPNLYWYRQAAGRGLQLLFYSVGIGQISSEVPQNLSASRPQDRQFILSSKKLLLSDSGFYLCAWSLSTEAFFGQGTRLTVV.

V and J are TRBV28 and TRBJ1-2; no definite D call. The CDR3 has 12 residues. V lost 3 bases to trimming and J lost 5 bases, with 7 bases between them. Germline V gene lookup returns CDR1 MDHEN and CDR2 SYDVKM. CDR3 region: CASSLRPYGYTF. DNA for the CDR3: TGTGCCAGCAGTTTGCGGCCGTATGGCTACACCTTC.